The clone carrying this T cell receptor beta chain was counted between two and nine times. Antigen: not known. These data belong to a study of beta chain features in type 1 diabetes. Whole-study results and caveats: Moderate yet significant TCRB CDR3 shortening was seen in Type 1 diabetes patients in all four CD4+ subsets.

TCRB transcripts that were expressed got sequenced, as all of the isolated RNA had been reverse transcribed. The method was immunoSEQ multiplex PCR; TCRdb's version includes in-frame clones alone and lacks a portion of them. The sample holds 500,000 to 850,000 clones, about 14% seen once. Per the germline V gene, CDR1 is MGHDK and CDR2 is SYGVNS. V shed 1 base and J shed 2 bases, with 7 bases lying between them. This CDR3 comprises 14 residues. The origin of this receptor is a man between 18 and 29 years old with type 1 diabetes. The specimen was naive CD4+ T cells from blood. V and J are TRBV25-1 and TRBJ2-3; D is unclear. The CDR3: CASSESRITDTQYF. DNA for the CDR3: TGTGCCAGCAGTGAATCGCGGATCACAGATACGCAGTATTTT.